This TCR beta chain is drawn from a study of T cell repertoires in cytomegalovirus infection. The V gene's germline CDR1 is SGHTA and CDR2 FQGNSA. V lost 1 base and J 4 bases, leaving 10 bases between the germline ends. The CDR3 spans 14 residues. TCRdb fed the reads into MiXCR, producing one record per CDR3 protein. Of around 430,000 distinct CDR3 sequences in the sample, under 55% were seen once. This clonotype was observed a handful of times. Its antigen is unknown. This sequence joins TRBV7-2 and TRBJ1-2; D ambiguous. The sequenced sample was cultured PBMCs, obtained from culture after CMV antigen stimulation. This sequence was found in a human donor in good health (CMV status not recorded). Some clones in this sample may be carry-over from other donors' samples. The CDR3: CASSLEVGSYGYTF. The CDR3 DNA follows: TGTGCCAGCAGCTTAGAGGTGGGATCCTATGGCTACACCTTC.